Listed below are T cell receptor beta chains from one sample, sequenced in a study of cytomegalovirus exposure and HLA in healthy donors. The assay was immunoSEQ multiplex PCR, and TCRdb's table has in-frame clones only and misses some. The table shows under 110,000 clones, with around 85% occurring only once. Sequenced input: PBMCs. Receptors were obtained from a man between 25 and 39 years old in good health and CMV-seronegative. Each CDR3 is given with its conserved first and last residue. The D gene is left open where the match is weak. The listing skips clone size in some rows; elsewhere it reads once, few, many or a size class.

V gene: TRBV29-1; D gene: TRBD2; clone size: -; J gene: TRBJ2-4; CDR3 protein: CSVGGGVANSGSGDIQYF; CDR3 DNA: TGCAGCGTTGGGGGCGGGGTCGCAAATAGCGGGAGTGGAGACATTCAGTACTTC
V gene: TRBV7-2; D gene: -; clone size: -; J gene: TRBJ2-3; CDR3 protein: CASSFGGTGTDTQYF; CDR3 DNA: TGTGCCAGCAGCTTCGGGGGAACTGGCACAGATACGCAGTATTTT
V gene: TRBV7-2; D gene: -; clone size: -; J gene: TRBJ2-7; CDR3 protein: CASSNDRGSYEQYF; CDR3 DNA: TGTGCCAGCAGCAACGACAGAGGCTCCTACGAGCAGTACTTC
V gene: TRBV9; D gene: TRBD1; clone size: -; J gene: TRBJ2-2; CDR3 protein: CASSPRLGQGAGELFF; CDR3 DNA: TGTGCCAGCAGCCCGAGACTGGGACAGGGGGCCGGGGAGCTGTTTTTT
V gene: TRBV7-8; D gene: -; clone size: -; J gene: TRBJ1-4; CDR3 protein: CASSLVWEKLFF; CDR3 DNA: TGTGCCAGCAGCTTAGTTTGGGAGAAACTGTTTTTT
V gene: TRBV5-1; D gene: -; clone size: -; J gene: TRBJ2-7; CDR3 protein: CASSLGPNYEQYF; CDR3 DNA: TGCGCCAGCAGCTTGGGGCCGAACTACGAGCAGTACTTC
V gene: TRBV7-9; D gene: -; clone size: -; J gene: TRBJ1-5; CDR3 protein: CASSLAGGVNQPQHF; CDR3 DNA: TGTGCCAGCAGCTTAGCGGGGGGAGTCAATCAGCCCCAGCATTTT
V gene: TRBV5-1; D gene: -; clone size: -; J gene: TRBJ2-7; CDR3 protein: CASSLSVFRAPGTYEQYF; CDR3 DNA: TGCGCCAGCAGCTTGTCAGTATTTCGAGCTCCAGGGACCTACGAGCAGTACTTC
V gene: TRBV9; D gene: -; clone size: -; J gene: TRBJ2-3; CDR3 protein: CASSVEYSLTDTQYF; CDR3 DNA: TGTGCCAGCAGCGTAGAGTATTCCCTTACTGATACGCAGTATTTT
V gene: TRBV21-1; D gene: -; clone size: few; J gene: TRBJ1-1; CDR3 protein: CASCQKNTEAFF; CDR3 DNA: TGTGCCAGCTGCCAGAAGAACACTGAAGCTTTCTTT
V gene: TRBV29-1; D gene: -; clone size: -; J gene: TRBJ2-1; CDR3 protein: CSADNEQFF; CDR3 DNA: TGCAGCGCCGACAATGAGCAGTTCTTC
V gene: TRBV10-3; D gene: TRBD2; clone size: -; J gene: TRBJ2-3; CDR3 protein: CAIRRLAGGHTDTQYF; CDR3 DNA: TGTGCCATCAGGCGACTAGCGGGGGGGCATACAGATACGCAGTATTTT
V gene: TRBV9; D gene: -; clone size: -; J gene: TRBJ2-3; CDR3 protein: CASSVATQGLAQYF; CDR3 DNA: TGTGCCAGCAGCGTAGCTACTCAGGGTTTGGCGCAGTATTTT
V gene: TRBV5-1; D gene: -; clone size: once; J gene: TRBJ2-3; CDR3 protein: CASSLAGTDTQYF; CDR3 DNA: TGCGCCAGCAGCTTGGCAGGGACAGATACGCAGTATTTT
V gene: TRBV4-3; D gene: -; clone size: -; J gene: TRBJ2-3; CDR3 protein: CASSQDPQVPDTQYF; CDR3 DNA: TGCGCCAGCAGCCAAGATCCCCAGGTACCAGATACGCAGTATTTT
V gene: TRBV7-9; D gene: -; clone size: few; J gene: TRBJ1-5; CDR3 protein: CASSPDFSRQPQHF; CDR3 DNA: TGTGCCAGCAGCCCTGACTTCAGTCGTCAGCCCCAGCATTTT
V gene: TRBV5-1; D gene: TRBD2; clone size: -; J gene: TRBJ2-7; CDR3 protein: CASSLAPGTKIRLSSYEQYF; CDR3 DNA: TGCGCCAGCAGCTTGGCCCCCGGGACTAAAATAAGGCTCAGCTCCTACGAGCAGTACTTC
V gene: TRBV30; D gene: TRBD1; clone size: -; J gene: TRBJ2-5; CDR3 protein: CAWSNRGETQYF; CDR3 DNA: TGTGCCTGGAGTAACAGGGGAGAGACCCAGTACTTC
V gene: TRBV18; D gene: -; clone size: -; J gene: TRBJ2-5; CDR3 protein: CASSPGSQETQYF; CDR3 DNA: TGTGCCAGCTCACCGGGCAGCCAAGAGACCCAGTACTTC
V gene: TRBV7-8; D gene: -; clone size: -; J gene: TRBJ1-1; CDR3 protein: CASSYQGYAEAFF; CDR3 DNA: TGTGCCAGCAGCTATCAGGGATACGCTGAAGCTTTCTTT
V gene: TRBV4-3; D gene: TRBD2; clone size: -; J gene: TRBJ2-7; CDR3 protein: CASSQEASGTYEQYF; CDR3 DNA: TGCGCCAGCAGCCAAGAAGCTAGCGGGACCTACGAGCAGTACTTC
V gene: TRBV7-9; D gene: TRBD2; clone size: -; J gene: TRBJ2-1; CDR3 protein: CASSRGTSAYNEQFF; CDR3 DNA: TGTGCCAGCAGCCGTGGTACTAGCGCATACAATGAGCAGTTCTTC
V gene: TRBV29-1; D gene: TRBD1; clone size: -; J gene: TRBJ2-5; CDR3 protein: CSVLIRDRDSAQYF; CDR3 DNA: TGCAGCGTTCTAATCCGGGACAGGGATTCGGCCCAGTACTTC
V gene: TRBV27; D gene: TRBD1; clone size: -; J gene: TRBJ1-1; CDR3 protein: CASSRGTEAFF; CDR3 DNA: TGTGCCAGCAGCAGGGGGACTGAAGCTTTCTTT
V gene: TRBV7-9; D gene: TRBD2; clone size: few; J gene: TRBJ2-1; CDR3 protein: CASSQLWTSRHNEQFF; CDR3 DNA: TGTGCCAGCAGCCAGTTGTGGACTAGTCGTCACAATGAGCAGTTCTTC
V gene: TRBV7-8; D gene: TRBD2; clone size: -; J gene: TRBJ2-1; CDR3 protein: CASSLVIAGGGNEQFF; CDR3 DNA: TGTGCCAGCAGCTTAGTAATAGCGGGGGGTGGTAATGAGCAGTTCTTC
V gene: TRBV7-3; D gene: TRBD2; clone size: -; J gene: TRBJ2-7; CDR3 protein: CASSLSLAGDEQYF; CDR3 DNA: TGTGCCAGCAGCTTAAGTCTAGCGGGAGACGAGCAGTACTTC
V gene: TRBV5-4; D gene: -; clone size: once; J gene: TRBJ2-2; CDR3 protein: CASSFSRDGELFF; CDR3 DNA: TGTGCCAGCAGCTTCTCGCGGGACGGGGAGCTGTTTTTT
V gene: TRBV4-1; D gene: -; clone size: few; J gene: TRBJ2-7; CDR3 protein: CASSQGLGDYEQYF; CDR3 DNA: TGCGCCAGCAGCCAAGGACTAGGGGACTACGAGCAGTACTTC
V gene: TRBV7-9; D gene: -; clone size: -; J gene: TRBJ2-1; CDR3 protein: CASSRGITRNEQFF; CDR3 DNA: TGTGCCAGCAGCCGCGGCATTACTCGCAATGAGCAGTTCTTC
V gene: TRBV6-6; D gene: -; clone size: -; J gene: TRBJ1-4; CDR3 protein: CAGTSGSNEKLFF; CDR3 DNA: TGTGCCGGAACCTCGGGATCAAATGAAAAACTGTTTTTT
V gene: TRBV7-9; D gene: TRBD2; clone size: -; J gene: TRBJ2-3; CDR3 protein: CASSPNSGRARDTQYF; CDR3 DNA: TGTGCCAGCAGCCCAAATAGCGGGAGGGCCCGAGATACGCAGTATTTT
V gene: TRBV9; D gene: -; clone size: -; J gene: TRBJ2-5; CDR3 protein: CASSVGTEQETQYF; CDR3 DNA: TGTGCCAGCAGCGTAGGAACAGAACAAGAGACCCAGTACTTC
V gene: TRBV30; D gene: TRBD2; clone size: -; J gene: TRBJ2-3; CDR3 protein: CAWSLAGSQYF; CDR3 DNA: TGTGCCTGGAGCTTAGCGGGAAGCCAGTATTTT
V gene: TRBV5-1; D gene: -; clone size: -; J gene: TRBJ1-4; CDR3 protein: CASSLAGGVNEKLFF; CDR3 DNA: TGCGCCAGCAGCTTGGCCGGCGGAGTTAATGAAAAACTGTTTTTT
V gene: TRBV10-3; D gene: TRBD1; clone size: -; J gene: TRBJ1-2; CDR3 protein: CAISEGDRGVPNYGYTF; CDR3 DNA: TGTGCCATCAGTGAGGGGGACAGGGGAGTTCCTAACTATGGCTACACCTTC
V gene: TRBV5-4; D gene: -; clone size: -; J gene: TRBJ2-1; CDR3 protein: CASSPKGNPRNNEQFF; CDR3 DNA: TGTGCCAGCAGCCCGAAGGGGAATCCGAGGAACAATGAGCAGTTCTTC
V gene: TRBV13; D gene: -; clone size: -; J gene: TRBJ2-5; CDR3 protein: CASSLGQRGGETQYF; CDR3 DNA: TGTGCCAGCAGCTTAGGACAAAGAGGAGGGGAGACCCAGTACTTC
V gene: TRBV2; D gene: -; clone size: -; J gene: TRBJ2-7; CDR3 protein: CASSETATFTYEQYF; CDR3 DNA: TGTGCCAGCAGTGAGACAGCCACCTTCACCTACGAGCAGTACTTC
V gene: TRBV6-5; D gene: TRBD1; clone size: -; J gene: TRBJ1-1; CDR3 protein: CASSYSTVWQGAWAFF; CDR3 DNA: TGTGCCAGCAGTTACTCGACAGTTTGGCAGGGGGCATGGGCTTTCTTT
V gene: TRBV7-6; D gene: TRBD1; clone size: once; J gene: TRBJ2-3; CDR3 protein: CASSISGGQGPDTQYF; CDR3 DNA: TGTGCCAGCAGCATCTCCGGGGGACAGGGCCCAGATACGCAGTATTTT
V gene: TRBV5-4; D gene: -; clone size: few; J gene: TRBJ2-4; CDR3 protein: CASSLNEDIQYF; CDR3 DNA: TGTGCCAGCAGCTTGAATGAGGACATTCAGTACTTC
V gene: TRBV7-9; D gene: -; clone size: -; J gene: TRBJ1-2; CDR3 protein: CASSSGLRENYGYTF; CDR3 DNA: TGTGCCAGCAGCTCGGGACTCAGGGAGAACTATGGCTACACCTTC